A single sample gave rise to the 26 T cell receptor beta chains below, sequenced in a study of OX40 agonist ivuxolimab in advanced cancers. Sequencing used immunoSEQ multiplex PCR; TCRdb keeps in-frame clones, though not all of them. Of 50,000 to 55,000 clones detected, 70% to 80% appear once; the ten largest clones hold 3% to 5%. Specimen: CD4+ or CD8+ T cells sorted from blood, collected in a trial of the OX40 agonist ivuxolimab. All receptors come from an adult with an advanced solid tumor such as melanoma, head and neck, liver or kidney cancer.

The genes are TRBV28 and TRBJ2-5, with 12 positions matching TRBD1. The CDR3 consists of 15 residues. V was clipped by 4 bases and J by 5 bases; unmatched bases: 5. Germline lookup yields CDR1 MDHEN and CDR2 SYDVKM. The CDR3 DNA reads as TGTGCCAGCAGTTCCCGGGACAGGGGGCTGGAGACCCAGTACTTC. Translating it yields CASSSRDRGLETQYF.

The rearrangement uses TRBV5-4 and TRBJ1-2; 7 bases map to TRBD1. Germline values: CDR1 SGHNT, CDR2 YYREEE (reference sequence). The V segment lost 3 bases and the J segment 8 bases; nucleotides outside the gene matches: 7. This CDR3 has 13 amino acids. In DNA form, the CDR3 reads TGTGCCAGCAGCTATATCCGGGACAGAGGCTACACCTTC. The encoded protein is CASSYIRDRGYTF.

The J gene is TRBJ1-2, the V gene TRBV6-5; the match to TRBD1 covers 12 bases. This CDR3 comprises 15 residues. Trimming removed 0 bases from V and 8 bases from J; junction bases left unmatched: 4. CDR1 is MNHEY, CDR2 SVGAGI, per germline. In DNA, the CDR3 is TGTGCCAGCAGTTACTCGGGACAGGGGGCGCGCGGCTACACCTTC. Translated: CASSYSGQGARGYTF.

The chain is built from TRBV4-2 and TRBJ2-1; TRBD2 aligns across 9 bases. The germline CDR1 and CDR2 sequences are LGHNA and YNFKEQ. V gave up 4 bases and J gave up 8 bases; unmatched junction bases: 9. There are 15 residues in the CDR3. The CDR3 nucleotides read TGTGCCAGCAGCCGGACCGCGGGAGGGTGGGATGAGCAGTTCTTC. Translating it yields CASSRTAGGWDEQFF.

The gene calls are TRBV4-1 and TRBJ2-3; D is uncertain. The CDR3 has 16 amino acids. Between the trimmed V and J ends, which lost 2 bases and 4 bases, there was a span of 16 bases. CDR1 is MGHRA and CDR2 is YSYEKL in the germline V gene. CDR3 loop: CASSQPSPTVSDTQYF. CDR3 in DNA: TGCGCCAGCAGCCAACCGAGCCCAACGGTGTCAGATACGCAGTATTTT.

The chain recombines TRBV5-5 with TRBJ2-1; D gene ambiguous. There are 13 residues in the CDR3. Trimming pared 0 bases from V and 11 bases from J, leaving 12 bases between. CDR1 is SGHKS and CDR2 is YYEKEE in the germline V gene (reference sequence). In DNA form, the CDR3 reads TGTGCCAGCAGCTTGGCCTATACGGAGAAGCAGTTCTTC. The encoded protein is CASSLAYTEKQFF.

The chain joins TRBV11-2 to TRBJ2-6; the D gene is possibly TRBD1 (5 bases). The V end was cut by 5 bases, the J end by 0 bases, with 8 bases between. This CDR3 has 15 amino acids. Germline CDR1 and CDR2: SGHAT and FQNNGV. CDR3 amino acids: CASSPGLSGANVLTF. CDR3 coding DNA: TGTGCCAGCAGCCCAGGGCTCTCTGGGGCCAACGTCCTGACTTTC.

V is TRBV27 and J is TRBJ2-2; 8 positions match TRBD1. From germline, CDR1 is MNHEY and CDR2 SMNVEV (reference sequence). CDR3 length: 12 residues. J lost 7 bases, V lost 9 bases, and 4 bases had no gene match. The CDR3 DNA reads as TGTGCCAGTCGACAGGGGATCGGGGAGCTGTTTTTT. This encodes CASRQGIGELFF.

V and J are TRBV19 and TRBJ1-2; D is perhaps TRBD1 (5 bases). This CDR3 region has 15 residues. V lost 7 bases and J lost 3, with 18 bases in between. Germline CDR1 reads LNHDA; CDR2 reads SQIVND (reference sequence). The CDR3 region has the DNA TGTGCCAGTACCCCGGGTGGAGGGGTCCACTATGGCTACACCTTC. Its translation: CASTPGGGVHYGYTF.

DNA for the CDR3: TGCGCCAGCAGTCAATCGGACTGTGGGGATGGCTACACCTTC. Its translation is CASSQSDCGDGYTF. The chain recombines TRBV23-1 with TRBJ1-2; the D is unclear. TRBV23-1 is noted as an ORF with a role that remains uncertain. Trimming took off 0 bases at V and 6 bases at J, with 11 bases between the two ends. The CDR3 length is 14 residues.

In its sample, this clone was seen a few times. This chain links TRBV7-9 with TRBJ2-3, with D possibly being TRBD2 (6 bases). This CDR3 region has 15 residues. CDR1 and CDR2 from the germline V gene are SEHNR and FQNEAQ (reference sequence). Trimming stripped 0 bases from V and 1 base from J, with 8 bases between. CDR3 nucleotide sequence: TGTGCCAGCAGCTTAGCGTGGGAGGGCACAGATACGCAGTATTTT. Amino acid sequence: CASSLAWEGTDTQYF.

J is TRBJ2-3 and V is TRBV10-1; weak D call: TRBD2 (5 bases). The germline gives CDR1 WNHNN, CDR2 SYGVQD (reference sequence). The CDR3 is 20 amino acids. V lost 3 bases to trimming and J lost 0 bases, with 25 bases between them. The CDR3: CASSDGWGMGSGPSTDTQYF. The DNA of the CDR3 is TGCGCCAGCAGTGATGGATGGGGTATGGGGAGCGGACCTAGCACAGATACGCAGTATTTT.

This chain uses TRBV27 with TRBJ1-2, with 10 bases matching TRBD1. Trimming removed 7 bases from V and 0 bases from J; junction bases left unmatched: 8. CDR1 MNHEY and CDR2 SMNVEV come from the germline V gene (reference sequence). The CDR3 has 16 residues. The CDR3 protein is CASTMGQGNPNYGYTF. CDR3 nucleotide sequence: TGTGCCAGCACGATGGGACAGGGGAACCCTAACTATGGCTACACCTTC.

The chain joins TRBV14 to TRBJ2-3; D is uncertain. V was shortened by 0 bases and J by 2 bases, with 9 bases between the two germline ends. The CDR3 runs to 15 residues. Germline V gene data show CDR1 as SGHDN and CDR2 as FVKESK. This CDR3 is CASSQEVGVTDTQYF. The CDR3 bases are TGTGCCAGCAGCCAAGAGGTCGGAGTCACAGATACGCAGTATTTT.

The V and J genes are TRBV11-2 and TRBJ2-5, with 11 bases that match TRBD1. The J segment lost 3 bases and the V segment lost 1 base, leaving 7 bases of the junction unmatched. The germline gives CDR1 SGHAT, CDR2 FQNNGV. This CDR3 region has 17 residues. The CDR3 DNA follows: TGTGCCAGCAGCTTAGGAAGGACAGGGGGCATCGAAGAGACCCAGTACTTC. It specifies CASSLGRTGGIEETQYF.

The chain joins TRBV7-9 to TRBJ1-1; no firm D call. This CDR3 is built from 15 residues. Trimming removed 1 base from V and 2 bases from J, with 11 bases in between. Per the germline V gene, CDR1 is SEHNR and CDR2 is FQNEAQ (reference sequence). Here the CDR3 reads CASSLEGIGNTEAFF. The DNA for the CDR3 is TGTGCCAGCAGCTTAGAAGGAATAGGTAACACTGAAGCTTTCTTT.

Concerning this clone: This may be a read error: a much more frequent sequence differs by one nucleotide. The chain has TRBV7-9 and TRBJ1-1; D uncertain. CDR1 is SEHNR, CDR2 FQNEAQ, per germline (reference sequence). With 11 bases removed from V and 1 base from J, the gap between germline ends came to 8 bases. The CDR3 totals 11 residues. CDR3 sequence (DNA): TGTGCCGGGCCGTGGAACACTGAAGCTTTCTTT. This translates into CAGPWNTEAFF.

By share of the sample, this clone is medium-sized (0.01 to 0.1%). Here the CDR3 reads CASSIRSYGYTF. In DNA form, the CDR3 reads TGTGCCAGTAGTATAAGGAGTTATGGCTACACCTTC. V gene TRBV19 combines with J gene TRBJ1-2; D call uncertain. CDR3 length: 12 amino acids. CDR1 is LNHDA and CDR2 is SQIVND in the germline V gene (reference sequence). V was cut by 2 bases and J by 5 bases, with 6 bases left in between.

This clone appeared a few times. The chain recombines TRBV4-1 with TRBJ1-2; 7 bases are shared with TRBD1. V was clipped by 0 bases and J by 8 bases; unmatched bases: 12. The CDR3 consists of 16 residues. Germline-derived CDR1 and CDR2 are MGHRA and YSYEKL. The CDR3 sequence is CASSQEMGRGPTGYTF. The DNA of the CDR3 is TGCGCCAGCAGCCAAGAAATGGGAAGGGGGCCCACGGGCTACACCTTC.

The chain couples TRBV7-2 to TRBJ2-5; 9 bases agree with TRBD2. Trimming took 2 bases from V and 7 from J; bases not matched to a gene: 8. Germline assignment: CDR1 SGHTA and CDR2 FQGNSA. The CDR3 spans 15 residues. The CDR3 sequence: CASSLTLAGKGTQYF. In DNA, the CDR3 is TGTGCCAGCAGCTTAACCCTAGCGGGGAAGGGGACCCAGTACTTC.

This clone was found a few times. Other DNA sequences of this sample code for an identical CDR3. This chain joins TRBV6-6 and TRBJ2-7, with a possible D match to TRBD2 (5 bases). Trimming pared 6 bases from V and 2 bases from J, leaving 11 bases between. The germline CDR1 and CDR2 sequences are MNHNY and SVGAGI (reference sequence). The CDR3 runs to 13 residues. DNA for the CDR3: TGTGCCAGCAGGGACTCGAAGACCTACGAGCAGTACTTC. Its protein is CASRDSKTYEQYF.

This chain uses TRBV28 with TRBJ2-7; 11 positions agree with TRBD2. The CDR3 spans 17 residues. The V gene's germline CDR1 is MDHEN and CDR2 SYDVKM. V trimming: 4 bases; J trimming: 7 bases; junction bases outside the gene matches: 15. As DNA, the CDR3 is TGTGCCAGCAGTTACAGGGGCGCAACTAGCGGGAGTCATGAGCAGTACTTC. Translating gives CASSYRGATSGSHEQYF.

The rearrangement uses TRBV29-1 and TRBJ2-7; TRBD2 is a possible D gene (6 bases). CDR1 and CDR2 from the germline V gene are SQVTM and ANQGSEA. The V and J ends lost 6 bases and 2 bases respectively, with 14 bases between them. This CDR3 is built from 13 residues. The CDR3, as DNA: TGCAGCGTCGGACTACCCAATACCTACGAGCAGTACTTC. It translates to CSVGLPNTYEQYF.

The chain carries TRBV7-2 and TRBJ1-5, with a possible D match to TRBD1 (6 bases). Trimming left V 1 base short and J 3 bases short, with 10 bases between. The CDR3 contains 15 residues. Per germline, CDR1 SGHTA and CDR2 FQGNSA. The CDR3 loop is CASSLVSGANQPQHF. DNA of the CDR3: TGTGCCAGCAGCTTAGTATCAGGGGCCAATCAGCCCCAGCATTTT.

The sample holds a few counts of this clone. The chain carries TRBV28 and TRBJ1-1; maybe TRBD1 (5 bases). The CDR3 loop spans 14 amino acids. V lost 4 bases, J lost 0 bases, and 9 bases lay in between. CDR1 and CDR2 from the germline V gene are MDHEN and SYDVKM. The CDR3 DNA follows: TGTGCCAGCAGTTCGCCGGGACTGAACACTGAAGCTTTCTTT. Its translation: CASSSPGLNTEAFF. Based on the CDR3 plus reference TRBV28 and TRBJ1-1, the full variable domain is DVKVTQSSRYLVKRTGEKVFLECVQDMDHENMFWYRQDPGLGLRLIYFSYDVKMKEKGDIPEGYSVSREKKERFSLILESASTNQTSMYLCASSSPGLNTEAFFGQGTRLTVV.

For this clone: This same CDR3 is encoded by further DNA sequences in the sample. The rearrangement links TRBV19 to TRBJ1-5; D is undetermined. V was cut by 5 bases and J by 3 bases, with 11 bases left in between. CDR1 and CDR2 from the germline V gene are LNHDA and SQIVND (reference sequence). The CDR3 is 14 residues long. The chain's CDR3 is CASSGLADNQPQHF. In nucleotides, the CDR3 is TGTGCCAGTAGTGGGTTGGCAGACAATCAGCCCCAGCATTTT.